This passage covers 3 T cell receptor beta chains from one sample sequenced in a study of T cell responses to AZD1222 COVID-19 vaccine. TCRdb's table, derived via immunoSEQ multiplex PCR, lists solely in-frame clones and lacks some. The sample holds 130,000 to 150,000 clones; approximately 85% are singletons and the top ten take 5.4%. The material was peripheral blood, obtained 28 days after the second dose of the MenACWY control vaccine. The receptors shown here come from an adult who received the MenACWY meningococcal vaccine as a control.

This chain uses TRBV11-3 with TRBJ1-4; 10 nucleotides match TRBD1. The CDR3 has 17 residues. The J segment lost 0 bases and the V segment lost 5 bases, leaving 6 bases of the junction unmatched. Germline V CDR1 and CDR2: SGHNT, YENEEA. The CDR3 here is CASSPGQGKATNEKLFF. The CDR3 bases are TGTGCCAGCAGCCCGGGACAGGGGAAAGCAACTAATGAAAAACTGTTTTTT.

The genes are TRBV3-1 (or the pseudogene TRBV3-2) and TRBJ2-7, with a tentative D call TRBD2 (6 bases). This CDR3 has 15 amino acids. V lost 1 base, J lost 2 bases, and 12 bases lay in between. The germline CDR1 and CDR2 sequences are LGHDT and YNNKEL (reference sequence). The CDR3 is CASSQVGGPTYEQYF. The CDR3 nucleotides are TGTGCCAGCAGCCAAGTCGGGGGACCTACCTACGAGCAGTACTTC.

The rearrangement joins TRBV6-2 or TRBV6-3 to TRBJ1-2; no clear D. With 6 bases removed from V and 4 bases from J, the gap between germline ends came to 15 bases. The CDR3 spans 14 residues. Germline CDR1 MNHEY, CDR2 SVGEGT. CDR3 region: CASSLSPSSYGYTF. CDR3 nucleotides: TGTGCCAGCAGCCTCAGCCCATCCAGCTATGGCTACACCTTC.